The rows below give T cell receptor beta chains drawn from one sample of a study of T cell responses to AZD1222 COVID-19 vaccine. TCRdb's table, derived via immunoSEQ multiplex PCR, lists solely in-frame clones and lacks some. Among tens of thousands of clones, around 80% were seen once, and the ten largest hold 4.5% to 5%. The starting material was peripheral blood, obtained 28 days after the second AZD1222 dose. Every receptor here comes from an adult who received the AZD1222 COVID-19 vaccine. Each CDR3 is given with its conserved first and last residue. A D gene is named only where the DNA matches it firmly. Size is stated for part of the rows, as once, few or many counts, or as a class when the clone is expanded.

size: -; V: TRBV4-1; D: -; J: TRBJ1-1; CDR3: CASSQETGNTEAFF; DNA: TGCGCCAGCAGCCAAGAAACAGGGAACACTGAAGCTTTCTTT
size: -; V: TRBV6-5; D: -; J: TRBJ1-1; CDR3: CASSYDEDSTEAFF; DNA: TGTGCCAGCAGTTACGATGAGGATAGCACTGAAGCTTTCTTT
size: -; V: TRBV29-1; D: -; J: TRBJ2-3; CDR3: CSERDADTQYF; DNA: TGCAGTGAACGCGACGCAGATACGCAGTATTTT
size: -; V: TRBV7-3; D: -; J: TRBJ1-1; CDR3: CASSLESNTEAFF; DNA: TGTGCCAGCAGCTTAGAATCGAACACTGAAGCTTTCTTT
size: -; V: TRBV6-9; D: TRBD1; J: TRBJ2-1; CDR3: CASTPPHGTGTNEQFF; DNA: TGTGCCAGCACCCCCCCTCATGGGACAGGGACGAATGAGCAGTTCTTC
size: -; V: TRBV5-4; D: TRBD1; J: TRBJ1-1; CDR3: CASSSGTGVTEAFF; DNA: TGTGCCAGCAGCTCCGGGACAGGGGTCACTGAAGCTTTCTTT
size: -; V: TRBV7-8; D: -; J: TRBJ1-4; CDR3: CASSLAGTPALREKLFF; DNA: TGTGCCAGCAGCTTAGCTGGGACACCCGCACTGAGAGAAAAACTGTTTTTT
size: -; V: TRBV5-6; D: -; J: TRBJ1-5; CDR3: CASSFWAGQQPQHF; DNA: TGTGCCAGCAGTTTTTGGGCAGGTCAACAGCCCCAGCATTTT
size: -; V: TRBV5-6; D: -; J: TRBJ1-4; CDR3: CASSLGSGATNEKLFF; DNA: TGTGCCAGCAGCTTGGGTTCTGGTGCAACTAATGAAAAACTGTTTTTT
size: -; V: TRBV28; D: TRBD1; J: TRBJ1-6; CDR3: CASSETGGSNSPLHF; DNA: TGTGCCAGCAGTGAAACAGGGGGCTCTAATTCACCCCTCCACTTT
size: -; V: TRBV9; D: TRBD2; J: TRBJ2-3; CDR3: CASSVGPSGGTDTQYF; DNA: TGTGCCAGCAGCGTAGGCCCTAGCGGAGGCACAGATACGCAGTATTTT
size: few; V: TRBV30; D: TRBD1; J: TRBJ2-3; CDR3: CAWRGQGVGTDTQYF; DNA: TGTGCCTGGAGGGGACAGGGGGTCGGCACAGATACGCAGTATTTT
size: -; V: TRBV3-1/TRBV3-2; D: -; J: TRBJ2-1; CDR3: CASSRASSYNEQFF; DNA: TGTGCCAGCAGCCGGGCGAGCTCCTACAATGAGCAGTTCTTC
size: -; V: TRBV6-5; D: TRBD1; J: TRBJ1-2; CDR3: CASQQGVGYTF; DNA: TGTGCCAGCCAGCAGGGGGTTGGCTACACCTTC
size: -; V: TRBV5-1; D: -; J: TRBJ1-2; CDR3: CASSLVPAHGYTF; DNA: TGCGCCAGCAGCTTGGTTCCGGCCCATGGCTACACCTTC
size: -; V: TRBV19; D: -; J: TRBJ1-1; CDR3: CASSIAGGPYTEAFF; DNA: TGTGCCAGTAGTATAGCGGGGGGACCCTACACTGAAGCTTTCTTT
size: -; V: TRBV3-1/TRBV3-2; D: TRBD1; J: TRBJ1-2; CDR3: CASSQLRGPIGGYTF; DNA: TGTGCCAGCAGCCAACTCAGGGGGCCAATTGGTGGCTACACCTTC
size: -; V: TRBV12-3/TRBV12-4; D: -; J: TRBJ1-1; CDR3: CASSFGGNTEAFF; DNA: TGTGCCAGCAGTTTCGGGGGAAACACTGAAGCTTTCTTT
size: -; V: TRBV19; D: -; J: TRBJ2-5; CDR3: CASRDQKETQYF; DNA: TGTGCCAGTAGGGATCAAAAAGAGACCCAGTACTTC
size: -; V: TRBV6-6; D: -; J: TRBJ1-5; CDR3: CASRDNLNGGQPQHF; DNA: TGTGCCAGCAGAGACAATCTGAATGGCGGTCAGCCCCAGCATTTT
size: once; V: TRBV19; D: -; J: TRBJ2-7; CDR3: CASSIQGPSEQYF; DNA: TGTGCCAGTAGTATACAGGGGCCCAGCGAGCAGTACTTC
size: -; V: TRBV10-3; D: -; J: TRBJ1-6; CDR3: CAISPTWGGDSPLHF; DNA: TGTGCCATCAGCCCTACCTGGGGGGGCGATTCACCCCTCCACTTT
size: -; V: TRBV11-2; D: -; J: TRBJ1-4; CDR3: CASSSAREKLFF; DNA: TGTGCCAGCAGCTCCGCCCGGGAAAAACTGTTTTTT
size: -; V: TRBV11-2; D: -; J: TRBJ2-1; CDR3: CASSPDYNEQFF; DNA: TGTGCCAGCAGCCCAGATTACAATGAGCAGTTCTTC
size: -; V: TRBV20-1; D: -; J: TRBJ2-7; CDR3: CSASDTSYEQYF; DNA: TGCAGTGCTAGTGACACCTCCTACGAGCAGTACTTC
size: -; V: TRBV11-2; D: -; J: TRBJ1-2; CDR3: CASSSGTIYGYTF; DNA: TGTGCCAGCAGCTCCGGCACTATCTATGGCTACACCTTC
size: -; V: TRBV6-4; D: TRBD1; J: TRBJ2-3; CDR3: CASSEGQGAETQYF; DNA: TGTGCCAGCAGTGAGGGACAGGGGGCAGAAACGCAGTATTTT
size: -; V: TRBV5-1; D: -; J: TRBJ2-3; CDR3: CASSRTGTDTQYF; DNA: TGCGCCAGCAGCCGAACCGGCACAGATACGCAGTATTTT
size: -; V: TRBV5-6; D: TRBD2; J: TRBJ2-1; CDR3: CASSFGLAGGSYNEQFF; DNA: TGTGCCAGCAGCTTCGGACTAGCGGGAGGATCCTACAATGAGCAGTTCTTC
size: -; V: TRBV4-1; D: -; J: TRBJ1-5; CDR3: CASSQDPTLEPQHF; DNA: TGCGCCAGCAGCCAAGATCCCACCCTCGAACCCCAGCATTTT
size: -; V: TRBV5-1; D: -; J: TRBJ2-2; CDR3: CASSWDNANTGELFF; DNA: TGCGCCAGCAGCTGGGACAACGCGAACACCGGGGAGCTGTTTTTT
size: -; V: TRBV27; D: -; J: TRBJ2-3; CDR3: CASSPQGDTQYF; DNA: TGTGCCAGCAGTCCTCAGGGGGATACGCAGTATTTT
size: -; V: TRBV11-2; D: TRBD2; J: TRBJ2-7; CDR3: CASSSGLAGGRYEQYF; DNA: TGTGCCAGCAGCTCGGGACTAGCGGGAGGAAGGTACGAGCAGTACTTC
size: once; V: TRBV3-1/TRBV3-2; D: -; J: TRBJ1-2; CDR3: CASSPPTGNYGYTF; DNA: TGTGCCAGCAGCCCCCCAACAGGGAACTATGGCTACACCTTC
size: -; V: TRBV5-6; D: -; J: TRBJ2-1; CDR3: CASSDGKSSYNEQFF; DNA: TGTGCCAGCAGCGACGGAAAGAGCTCCTACAATGAGCAGTTCTTC
size: -; V: TRBV29-1; D: TRBD1; J: TRBJ1-2; CDR3: CSVGDRKVYTF; DNA: TGCAGCGTTGGGGACAGGAAGGTGTACACCTTC
size: -; V: TRBV28; D: -; J: TRBJ2-3; CDR3: CASSTVDTQYF; DNA: TGTGCCAGCAGTACCGTCGATACGCAGTATTTT
size: -; V: TRBV9; D: -; J: TRBJ2-1; CDR3: CASSVPPTSYNEQFF; DNA: TGTGCCAGCAGCGTTCCCCCGACAAGCTACAATGAGCAGTTCTTC
size: -; V: TRBV11-2; D: TRBD1; J: TRBJ1-2; CDR3: CASSLAPGGNYGYTF; DNA: TGTGCCAGCAGCTTAGCCCCAGGGGGCAACTATGGCTACACCTTC
size: -; V: TRBV4-1; D: -; J: TRBJ1-5; CDR3: CASSQEAGNGYRQPQHF; DNA: TGCGCCAGCAGCCAAGAGGCCGGGAACGGGTATCGTCAGCCCCAGCATTTT
size: -; V: TRBV7-8; D: TRBD1; J: TRBJ1-2; CDR3: CASSDRDRLGYTF; DNA: TGTGCCAGCAGCGACCGGGACAGACTTGGCTACACCTTC
size: -; V: TRBV5-1; D: -; J: TRBJ2-1; CDR3: CASSLGGSLSYNEQFF; DNA: TGCGCCAGCAGCTTGGGAGGAAGTCTCTCCTACAATGAGCAGTTCTTC
size: once; V: TRBV28; D: TRBD1; J: TRBJ1-4; CDR3: CASSTRGRDEKLFF; DNA: TGTGCCAGCAGTACCAGGGGGCGAGATGAAAAACTGTTTTTT
size: -; V: TRBV28; D: TRBD1; J: TRBJ2-2; CDR3: CATRDSAHANTGELFF; DNA: TGTGCCACCAGGGACAGTGCCCACGCGAACACCGGGGAGCTGTTTTTT
size: -; V: TRBV12-5; D: -; J: TRBJ2-2; CDR3: CASGLFGGLNTGELFF; DNA: TGTGCTAGTGGTTTGTTCGGGGGCCTAAACACCGGGGAGCTGTTTTTT
size: -; V: TRBV6-5; D: -; J: TRBJ2-1; CDR3: CASSWHNEQFF; DNA: TGTGCCAGCAGTTGGCACAATGAGCAGTTCTTC
size: -; V: TRBV21-1; D: -; J: TRBJ2-7; CDR3: CASSPRTGSYEQYF; DNA: TGTGCCAGCAGCCCGCGGACAGGCTCCTACGAGCAGTACTTC
size: -; V: TRBV7-9; D: TRBD1; J: TRBJ2-1; CDR3: CASSTPIQGAGEQFF; DNA: TGTGCCAGCAGCACCCCAATACAGGGGGCGGGTGAGCAGTTCTTC
size: -; V: TRBV4-1; D: -; J: TRBJ1-1; CDR3: CASSQDQTATMNTEAFF; DNA: TGCGCCAGCAGCCAAGATCAGACTGCCACCATGAACACTGAAGCTTTCTTT
size: -; V: TRBV19; D: TRBD1; J: TRBJ1-6; CDR3: CASSTVGGQGLHSPLHF; DNA: TGTGCCAGTAGTACCGTCGGCGGACAGGGTCTACATTCACCCCTCCACTTT
size: -; V: TRBV7-9; D: -; J: TRBJ1-2; CDR3: CAWSGRNYGYTF; DNA: TGTGCCTGGAGTGGGCGGAACTATGGCTACACCTTC
size: -; V: TRBV19; D: -; J: TRBJ1-1; CDR3: CASSSRRGTEAFF; DNA: TGTGCCAGTAGTTCTCGTCGGGGAACTGAAGCTTTCTTT
size: -; V: TRBV5-1; D: TRBD1; J: TRBJ2-6; CDR3: CASSLQGAEANVLTF; DNA: TGCGCCAGCAGCTTACAGGGGGCGGAGGCCAACGTCCTGACTTTC
size: few; V: TRBV28; D: -; J: TRBJ1-4; CDR3: CASSLRTAGNEKLFF; DNA: TGTGCCAGCAGTCTCCGGACAGCCGGGAATGAAAAACTGTTTTTT
size: -; V: TRBV5-1; D: -; J: TRBJ1-4; CDR3: CASSLEGTLNEKLFF; DNA: TGCGCCAGCAGCTTGGAAGGGACGCTAAATGAAAAACTGTTTTTT
size: medium-sized; V: TRBV29-1; D: -; J: TRBJ1-6; CDR3: CSVSDGDRSPLHF; DNA: TGCAGCGTTAGTGACGGAGATCGGTCACCCCTCCACTTT
size: -; V: TRBV28; D: TRBD1; J: TRBJ1-5; CDR3: CASSSWGTGAENQPQHF; DNA: TGTGCCAGCAGTTCGTGGGGTACAGGGGCTGAAAATCAGCCCCAGCATTTT